These 5 T cell receptor beta chains were all obtained from the same sample, sequenced in a study of blood T cell repertoires in COVID-19 (dated by TCRdb to the early 2020s). The library was produced with the immunoSEQ multiplex PCR assay. TCRdb provides this immuneACCESS table in a form limited to in-frame rearrangements. Some clones are lacking; in checked studies, under half of them reflect an unresolved V gene, and why the rest are absent is not known. For this sample the table gives approximately 240,000 clones, of which 65% to 85% were detected only once. The top ten clones comprise roughly 5% of the sample. Sequencing was carried out using peripheral blood. The source of these receptors is a human donor in a cohort sampled during active COVID-19.

J is TRBJ1-1 and V is TRBV6-6; D not resolved. CDR3 length: 13 residues. Looked up from germline, CDR1 is MNHNY and CDR2 is SVGAGI (reference sequence). The V end lost 6 bases, the J end lost 6 bases, and 14 bases lay between the germline ends. CDR3 in DNA: TGTGCCAGCAGCCCCGGCGGTTGGGCTGAAGCTTTCTTT. This codes for CASSPGGWAEAFF.

The rearrangement links TRBV10-3 to TRBJ1-2; D might be TRBD1 (6 bases). Germline lookup yields CDR1 ENHRY and CDR2 SYGVKD. Trimming shortened V by 6 bases and J by 7 bases, and 15 bases separated the two germline ends. The CDR3 runs 13 residues. The CDR3, as DNA: TGTGCCATCAGGGGACAAAGGGGAATTGGCTACACCTTC. Its protein product is CAIRGQRGIGYTF.

V usage is TRBV18 and J usage is TRBJ2-7, with TRBD2 matching 11 bases. CDR3 size: 16 residues. With V trimmed by 4 bases and J by 2 bases, 7 bases remained unmatched. Germline V gene data show CDR1 as KGHSH and CDR2 as LQKENI. The CDR3: CASSLLLAGDAYEQYF. DNA for the CDR3: TGTGCCAGCTCACTTTTACTAGCGGGGGATGCCTACGAGCAGTACTTC.

V is TRBV11-2 and J is TRBJ2-2; TRBD2 might be the D (5 bases). Trimming stripped 0 bases from V and 8 bases from J, with 10 bases between. The germline V gene encodes CDR1 SGHAT and CDR2 FQNNGV. This CDR3 comprises 14 residues. This chain's CDR3 is CASSLDDYPGELFF. CDR3 in DNA: TGTGCCAGCAGCTTAGATGACTACCCGGGGGAGCTGTTTTTT. The variable domain in full, completed from reference TRBV11-2 and TRBJ2-2, reads EAGVAQSPRYKIIEKRQSVAFWCNPISGHATLYWYQQILGQGPKLLIQFQNNGVVDDSQLPKDRFSAERLKGVDSTLKIQPAKLEDSAVYLCASSLDDYPGELFFGEGSRLTVL.

The chain recombines TRBV30 with TRBJ1-5, with D perhaps TRBD1 (5 bases). Looked up from germline, CDR1 is GTSNPN and CDR2 is SVGIG (reference sequence). CDR3 length: 15 amino acids. The V end lost 2 bases, the J end lost 2 bases, and 13 bases lay between the germline ends. CDR3 protein: CAWSLEGLGNQPQHF. CDR3 bases: TGTGCCTGGAGTTTGGAGGGGCTCGGCAATCAGCCCCAGCATTTT.